What follows is one TCR beta chain and its context. This entry is derived from a study of blood T cell repertoires in COVID-19. Study-wide background: Material from acute and convalescent COVID-19 was sourced from the United States, Italy and Spain. Nucleic acid was either cDNA or gDNA, and it came from T cells, B-cell-depleted T cells, or PBMCs.

Authors' processing steps: Amplification from reference gene primers served as the basis for estimated nucleated cell counts. The assay was immunoSEQ multiplex PCR, and TCRdb's table has in-frame clones only and misses some. V and J calls and clone size are those listed in that table; D and trimming were worked out from the DNA. The profile shows under 300,000 clones, 75% to 85% of them singletons. This CDR3 has 13 residues. The V and J ends lost 5 bases and 4 bases, in that order; junction bases with no gene match: 1. CDR1 MNHEY and CDR2 SVGAGI come from the germline V gene. The sequence was collected from a human donor in a cohort sampled during active COVID-19. The J gene is TRBJ2-2, the V gene TRBV6-5; TRBD1 agrees at 7 bases. Sequencing was done on a sample of peripheral blood. CDR3 amino acids: CASSRDSTGELFF. The CDR3 coding sequence is TGTGCCAGCAGTAGGGACAGCACCGGGGAGCTGTTTTTT.